This passage covers 11 T cell receptor beta chains from one sample sequenced in a study of blood T cell repertoires in COVID-19. TCRdb's table, derived via immunoSEQ multiplex PCR, lists solely in-frame clones and lacks some. The profile shows tens of thousands of clones, 60% to 85% of them singletons. The sample comprised peripheral blood. These receptors originate from a human donor in a cohort sampled during active COVID-19.

The chain combines TRBV7-2 with TRBJ2-5; 10 bases map to TRBD2. Germline V CDR1 and CDR2: SGHTA, FQGNSA. V lost 6 bases, J lost 2 bases, and 9 bases stayed unmatched. The CDR3 contains 16 residues. The CDR3 DNA reads as TGTGCCAGCAGACCAACTAGCGGGGTACCGCAAGAGACCCAGTACTTC. Protein: CASRPTSGVPQETQYF.

The J gene is TRBJ1-5, the V gene TRBV28, with 9 bases identical to TRBD1. V was clipped by 5 bases and J by 7 bases; unmatched bases: 6. The CDR3 sequence is 14 residues long. CDR1 MDHEN and CDR2 SYDVKM come from the germline V gene. The CDR3 region is CASSLTGGRQPQHF. The DNA for the CDR3 is TGTGCCAGCAGTCTAACAGGGGGCAGGCAGCCCCAGCATTTT.

The chain employs TRBV5-1 and TRBJ2-7; 11 positions agree with TRBD2. Trimming cost V 0 bases and J 0 bases; bases outside gene matches: 5. The CDR3 runs 17 residues. The germline V gene has CDR1 SGHRS and CDR2 YFSETQ. CDR3 in DNA: TGCGCCAGCAGCTTGGAGGGACTAGCGGTGAGCTCCTACGAGCAGTACTTC. This encodes CASSLEGLAVSSYEQYF.

V usage is TRBV9 and J usage is TRBJ2-1; 8 bases are shared with TRBD2. This CDR3 comprises 16 residues. With 4 bases clipped from V and 4 bases from J, the junction kept 10 bases outside the gene matches. Germline values: CDR1 SGDLS, CDR2 YYNGEE. CDR3 nucleotides: TGTGCCAGCAGCCCTCCGGGACTAGAGGGATACAATGAGCAGTTCTTC. Protein product: CASSPPGLEGYNEQFF.

The chain joins TRBV29-1 to TRBJ1-2; no clear D. The germline V and J ends were trimmed by 3 bases and 6 bases, with 29 bases remaining between them. The V gene's germline CDR1 is SQVTM and CDR2 ANQGSEA. The CDR3 sequence is 18 residues long. This CDR3 is CSVEAGGTLPLRTHGYTF. CDR3 nucleotides: TGCAGCGTTGAGGCTGGAGGAACACTACCATTGAGGACCCATGGCTACACCTTC.

The V gene is TRBV12-1, the J gene TRBJ2-2; the D call TRBD2 from the table was never checked on the DNA. TRBV12-1 is a documented pseudogene. The CDR3 sequence is 15 residues long. CDR3 in amino acids: CASRAGGLNTGELFF. The CDR3 DNA reads as TGTGCCAGCCGAGCGGGAGGTCTTAACACCGGGGAGCTGTTTTTT.

On this clone: It is unclear where the CDR3 begins or ends on the DNA, so no DNA is shown, and the CDR3 is as TCRdb lists it. The chain has TRBV28 and TRBJ1-1; the DNA was not compared with TRBD1, the D call given in the table. CDR1 is MDHEN and CDR2 is SYDVKM in the germline V gene. The CDR3 spans 15 amino acids, including both terminal residues. Here the CDR3 reads CASSSSTGFFTEAFF.

The chain joins TRBV5-6 to TRBJ2-7; 7 nucleotides match TRBD1. The length of the CDR3 is 15 residues. From germline, CDR1 is SGHDT and CDR2 YYEEEE. J was trimmed by 3 bases and V by 4 bases; bases with no gene match: 10. For the CDR3, the DNA is TGTGCCAGCAGCCGTGGGGGACAGTCAATCTACGAGCAGTACTTC. Residues: CASSRGGQSIYEQYF.

The chain uses TRBV29-1 and TRBJ2-3; tentatively, D is TRBD1 (5 bases). Germline V lookup: CDR1 SQVTM, CDR2 ANQGSEA. Trimming took 0 bases from V and 8 from J, leaving 12 bases between them. This CDR3 region has 13 residues. The CDR3 region is CSVEDEGAFTQYF. As DNA, the CDR3 is TGCAGCGTTGAAGATGAAGGGGCTTTTACGCAGTATTTT.

This clone showed up just once. The V and J genes are TRBV5-1 and TRBJ2-7; 7 bases match TRBD2. Germline CDR1 and CDR2: SGHRS and YFSETQ. The CDR3 is 15 residues long. The junction had 14 bases not matched to a gene; V was cut back by 4 bases and J by 7 bases. CDR3 amino acids: CASSPRSEGGVEQYF. The CDR3 DNA is TGCGCCAGCAGCCCCCGCTCTGAGGGAGGGGTTGAGCAGTACTTC. The variable domain in full, with the rest retrieved from reference TRBV5-1 and TRBJ2-7, is KAGVTQTPRYLIKTRGQQVTLSCSPISGHRSVSWYQQTPGQGLQFLFEYFSETQRNKGNFPGRFSGRQFSNSRSEMNVSTLELGDSALYLCASSPRSEGGVEQYFGPGTRLTVT.

J is TRBJ2-2 and V is TRBV5-1; 8 nucleotides match TRBD1. Germline lookup yields CDR1 SGHRS and CDR2 YFSETQ. After removal of 4 bases from V and 2 bases from J, the junction contained 7 bases not matched to a gene. This CDR3 spans 16 amino acids. CDR3 DNA sequence: TGCGCCAGCAGCGGGGGGACAGGCTTAAACACCGGGGAGCTGTTTTTT. Translated: CASSGGTGLNTGELFF.